This TCR beta chain was captured in a study of shared clonotypes between healthy human individuals. Study-level results: An expected dependence of interdonor clonotype sharing on sequencing depth was noted. In a handful of donors, about 5% of naive CD4 clonotypes appeared in common.

In its sample, this clone was seen a few times. Its target is not known. There are 13 residues in the CDR3. Germline lookup yields CDR1 MDHEN and CDR2 SYDVKM. Trimming cost V 2 bases and J 7 bases; bases outside gene matches: 2. This table comes from immunoSEQ multiplex PCR, and its TCRdb copy is limited to in-frame clones, with some not included. The data contain over 2 million clones, 80% to 95% of them singletons. The receptor's source is a man younger than 35 in good health. Some clones in this sample may be carry-over from other donors' samples. The chain links TRBV28 to TRBJ2-1; TRBD1 agrees at 7 bases. Material: naive CD4+ T cells from PBMCs. The subset is: CD45RA+ positively selected. The CDR3 sequence is CASSLPTGNEQFF. CDR3 DNA: TGTGCCAGCAGTTTACCGACAGGGAATGAGCAGTTCTTC.